The rows below give T cell receptor beta chains drawn from one sample of a study of beta chain features in type 1 diabetes. Sequenced by immunoSEQ multiplex PCR; TCRdb stores in-frame clones only, minus some. The sample records about 130,000 clones, about a tenth being singletons. Sequenced material: central memory CD4+ T cells from blood. Receptors were obtained from a man aged 18 to 35 in good health. Each CDR3 is given with its conserved first and last residue. D genes are given only for firm matches. Not all rows give a size; the values are once, few, many and, for expanded clones, a class.

cdr3_aa,cdr3_nt,j_call,d_call,clone_size,v_call
CASSLGSLAGRSETQYF,TGTGCCAGCAGCTTAGGATCTCTAGCGGGGAGAAGCGAGACCCAGTACTTC,TRBJ2-5,TRBD2,few,TRBV7-3
CSVPGQGAGNTIYF,TGCAGCGTTCCCGGACAGGGGGCTGGAAACACCATATATTTT,TRBJ1-3,TRBD1,few,TRBV29-1
CASSTPENGYTF,TGTGCCAGCAGTACACCGGAGAATGGCTACACCTTC,TRBJ1-2,.,few,TRBV6-1
CASGNGDSQPQHF,TGTGCCAGTGGAAATGGGGACAGTCAGCCCCAGCATTTT,TRBJ1-5,TRBD1,.,TRBV7-8
CASSVSGASTDTQYF,TGTGCCAGCAGCGTGAGCGGGGCTAGCACAGATACGCAGTATTTT,TRBJ2-3,TRBD2,.,TRBV9
CSAAPGAGYTF,TGCAGTGCGGCCCCGGGTGCTGGCTACACCTTC,TRBJ1-2,.,.,TRBV20-1
CASSYTTGHEKLFF,TGTGCCAGCAGTTATACAACAGGCCATGAAAAACTGTTTTTT,TRBJ1-4,.,few,TRBV28
CASTPQNNYGYTF,TGTGCCAGCACCCCTCAGAATAACTATGGCTACACCTTC,TRBJ1-2,.,few,TRBV7-2
CASSLAPGQGADTQYF,TGTGCCAGCAGCTTAGCCCCCGGACAGGGGGCAGATACGCAGTATTTT,TRBJ2-3,TRBD1,few,TRBV7-7
CASSLLTPSSGGTGELFF,TGTGCCAGCAGCTTACTTACCCCGTCTAGCGGGGGAACCGGGGAGCTGTTTTTT,TRBJ2-2,TRBD2,few,TRBV7-3
CAWSVNRGTYEQYF,TGTGCCTGGAGTGTGAACAGGGGAACCTACGAGCAGTACTTC,TRBJ2-7,TRBD1,.,TRBV30
CASSHTSSYNEQFF,TGCGCCAGCAGCCATACGAGCTCCTACAATGAGCAGTTCTTC,TRBJ2-1,.,many,TRBV4-1
CASSSRTSGGANEQFF,TGTGCCAGCAGCTCCCGGACTAGCGGGGGGGCAAATGAGCAGTTCTTC,TRBJ2-1,TRBD2,.,TRBV11-2
CASSVGLAVQETQYF,TGTGCCAGCAGCGTGGGACTAGCGGTCCAAGAGACCCAGTACTTC,TRBJ2-5,TRBD2,few,TRBV5-8
CASSPSIGPIYEQYF,TGTGCCAGCTCACCTTCGATTGGGCCGATCTACGAGCAGTACTTC,TRBJ2-7,.,.,TRBV18
CASSFRYPRTGDTEAFF,TGCGCCAGCAGCTTTCGGTACCCCCGGACAGGGGACACTGAAGCTTTCTTT,TRBJ1-1,TRBD1,.,TRBV5-1
CASSVRGLAGTETQYF,TGTGCCAGCAGCGTGAGAGGGCTAGCGGGGACGGAGACCCAGTACTTC,TRBJ2-5,TRBD2,few,TRBV9
CASSQQGSSYEQYF,TGTGCCAGCAGCCAACAGGGGAGCTCCTACGAGCAGTACTTC,TRBJ2-7,TRBD1,.,TRBV7-2
CASSINSVNTGELFF,TGTGCCAGTAGTATTAACTCGGTGAACACCGGGGAGCTGTTTTTT,TRBJ2-2,.,few,TRBV19
CASVEVPRGYYEQYF,TGTGCCAGCGTTGAGGTCCCCCGGGGGTACTACGAGCAGTACTTC,TRBJ2-7,.,.,TRBV2
CASSQGQGTEQFF,TGTGCCAGCAGCCAAGGACAGGGAACCGAGCAGTTCTTC,TRBJ2-1,TRBD1,many,TRBV11-3
CASSAGTGLDTQYF,TGTGCCAGCAGCGCCGGGACAGGGTTAGATACGCAGTATTTT,TRBJ2-3,TRBD1,few,TRBV5-6
CASSQDLAKNIQYF,TGCGCCAGCAGCCAAGACCTAGCCAAAAACATTCAGTACTTC,TRBJ2-4,.,many,TRBV4-3
CASSLPGQGSYEQYF,TGTGCCAGCAGCTTGCCGGGACAGGGGTCCTACGAGCAGTACTTC,TRBJ2-7,TRBD1,few,TRBV5-4
CATGQGGYEQYF,TGTGCCACCGGACAGGGAGGGTACGAGCAGTACTTC,TRBJ2-7,.,.,TRBV6-1
CASRLGTSGGSGDTQYF,TGTGCCAGCAGATTAGGGACTAGCGGGGGGTCCGGAGATACGCAGTATTTT,TRBJ2-3,TRBD2,few,TRBV7-2
CASSVDDRGGFDEQFF,TGTGCCAGCAGCGTAGATGACAGGGGAGGGTTTGATGAGCAGTTCTTC,TRBJ2-1,.,few,TRBV9
CASSARQGPYEQYF,TGTGCCAGCAGCGCCAGACAGGGGCCCTACGAGCAGTACTTC,TRBJ2-7,TRBD1,few,TRBV7-7
CASSYSTKGALNEQFF,TGTGCCAGCAGTTACAGCACTAAGGGGGCGCTTAATGAGCAGTTCTTC,TRBJ2-1,TRBD1,.,TRBV6-5
CAWSVSISNTEAFF,TGTGCCTGGAGTGTAAGCATTTCGAACACTGAAGCTTTCTTT,TRBJ1-1,.,few,TRBV30